A single sample gave rise to the 27 T cell receptor beta chains below, sequenced in a study of post-analysis software for immune sequencing data (dated by TCRdb to the mid-2010s). The study at large found these results: Significantly higher frequencies in patients than in controls were found for five or six TRBV segments, including TRBV5-6, TRBV5-1 and TRBV20-1.

Their antigens remain unidentified. The library was prepared using PCR. The listed sequencing device is Illumina HiSeq 2500. Unique molecular identifiers were incorporated into TCR beta cDNA libraries to reduce PCR and sequencing biases. The public reads were quality trimmed at Q25 with fastp and then assembled into clones with MiXCR by TCRdb, keeping productive beta chains. Every entry covers one CDR3 protein and lists the most common genes and DNA from its rows. The sample contains about 540,000 distinct CDR3 sequences, 30% to 40% of them found a single time. The top ten constitute less than 6% of the sample. Source material: blood. The receptors stem from a girl aged 2-17 years with multiple sclerosis.

The chain links TRBV7-6 to TRBJ2-1, with 11 bases fitting TRBD1. This CDR3 spans 15 amino acids. V trimming: 5 bases; J trimming: 7 bases; junction bases outside the gene matches: 7. From germline, CDR1 is SGHVS and CDR2 FNYEAQ. CDR3 nucleotides: TGTGCCAGCAGCAACTTACGGGACAGGGGGAATGAGCAGTTCTTC. Protein: CASSNLRDRGNEQFF.

This clonotype appeared a few times. The genes are TRBV11-2 and TRBJ2-5; weak D call: TRBD2 (7 bases). The CDR3 loop spans 16 amino acids. V lost 4 bases, J lost 3 bases, and 18 bases lay in between. Germline-derived CDR1 and CDR2 are SGHAT and FQNNGV. The CDR3 spells CASSSIGGGGEETQYF. The CDR3 bases are TGTGCCAGCAGCTCCATTGGGGGCGGGGGCGAAGAGACCCAGTACTTC.

The J gene is TRBJ2-3, the V gene TRBV24-1; 7 nucleotides agree with TRBD1. The CDR3 spans 15 residues. Germline trimming cut 4 bases from V and 0 bases from J; bases unmatched to any gene: 3. Germline V gene data show CDR1 as KGHDR and CDR2 as SFDVKD. The CDR3 loop is CATSEPGQSTDTQYF. CDR3 bases: TGTGCCACCAGTGAACCGGGACAGAGCACAGATACGCAGTATTTT.

The chain employs TRBV5-1 and TRBJ2-2, with no clear D. The CDR3 consists of 16 residues. Germline V gene sequence: CDR1 SGHRS, CDR2 YFSETQ. Trimming took off 0 bases at V and 4 bases at J, with 13 bases between the two ends. The CDR3 reads CASSLVSVGSTGELFF. CDR3 nucleotide sequence: TGCGCCAGCAGCTTGGTGTCAGTCGGTTCCACCGGGGAGCTGTTTTTT.

In this sample, this clonotype turned up a few times. The chain joins TRBV24-1 to TRBJ2-7, with TRBD1 identical over 7 bases. The germline V gene has CDR1 KGHDR and CDR2 SFDVKD. The V gene end was trimmed by 5 bases and the J gene end by 3 bases; junction bases not matched to a gene: 6. This CDR3 spans 14 amino acids. CDR3 sequence (DNA): TGTGCCACCAGTGCTCAGGGGGATGGCTACGAGCAGTACTTC. Amino acid sequence: CATSAQGDGYEQYF.

The V gene is TRBV18, the J gene TRBJ2-7; D may match TRBD1 or TRBD2 (5 bases each). CDR1 KGHSH and CDR2 LQKENI come from the germline V gene. V dropped 10 bases and J dropped 0 bases, with 13 bases sitting between them. This CDR3 has 13 residues. The CDR3 sequence: CATTGTVSYEQYF. The DNA for the CDR3 is TGTGCCACCACCGGGACGGTCTCCTACGAGCAGTACTTC.

This clonotype was observed a handful of times. The V call is TRBV20-1, the J call TRBJ2-5, with D maybe TRBD2 (6 bases). V lost 0 bases and J 0 bases, leaving 11 bases between the germline ends. The germline V gene has CDR1 DFQATT and CDR2 SNEGSKA (reference sequence). The CDR3 is 15 amino acids. The CDR3 sequence is CSAREEEGYQETQYF. In DNA, the CDR3 is TGCAGTGCTAGAGAGGAGGAGGGGTACCAAGAGACCCAGTACTTC.

For this clonotype: The junction differs from germline at one of its ends, possibly a read error. The chain employs TRBV20-1 and TRBJ2-5; D is ambiguous. From germline, CDR1 is DFQATT and CDR2 SNEGSKA (reference sequence). The CDR3 covers 12 residues. CDR3 amino acids: CGASGQQETQYF. The CDR3 bases are TGCGGTGCTAGTGGGCAGCAAGAGACCCAGTACTTC.

This clonotype came up a few times. This chain uses TRBV5-1 with TRBJ1-2; D is possibly TRBD1 (6 bases). Germline V gene sequence: CDR1 SGHRS, CDR2 YFSETQ. The CDR3 contains 14 residues. Trimming removed 0 bases at V and 2 bases at J, with 8 bases between. The CDR3 coding sequence is TGCGCCAGCAGCTTGGAGGGGACAAACTATGGCTACACCTTC. Translated, it gives CASSLEGTNYGYTF.

J is TRBJ2-5 and V is TRBV12-3 or TRBV12-4, with D tentatively TRBD2 (6 bases). The CDR3 is 17 amino acids. Trimming removed 1 base at V and 1 base at J, with 16 bases between. CDR3 in DNA: TGTGCCAGCAGTTTAGGGCCCCGCACTAGCCTCCAAGAGACCCAGTACTTC. Translation gives CASSLGPRTSLQETQYF.

The chain uses TRBV20-1 and TRBJ2-7, with D perhaps matching TRBD1 (6 bases). V lost 7 bases and J lost 2, with 15 bases in between. CDR3 length: 13 residues. CDR1 is DFQATT, CDR2 SNEGSKA, per germline (reference sequence). The CDR3 loop is CSGARDTPYEQYF. The CDR3 DNA reads TGCAGTGGGGCCCGGGACACCCCCTACGAGCAGTACTTC.

The gene calls are TRBV20-1 and TRBJ2-7; a weak D match, TRBD2 (6 bases). Trimming removed 6 bases at V and 4 bases at J, with 13 bases between. CDR1 is DFQATT, CDR2 SNEGSKA, per germline (reference sequence). The CDR3 sequence is 12 residues long. The CDR3 DNA sequence: TGCAGTGCGCATACTAGCAATTACGAGCAGTACTTC. This translates into CSAHTSNYEQYF.

V and J are TRBV5-1 and TRBJ1-1; D remains unclear. Trimming pared 3 bases from V and 4 bases from J, leaving 10 bases between. The CDR3 has 13 amino acids. Germline values: CDR1 SGHRS, CDR2 YFSETQ. CDR3 sequence reads: CASSSTVFTEAFF. The CDR3 DNA follows: TGCGCCAGCAGCTCCACGGTGTTCACTGAAGCTTTCTTT.

The chain joins TRBV24-1 to TRBJ2-1; 11 nucleotides line up with TRBD2. V gave up 9 bases and J gave up 7 bases; unmatched junction bases: 13. The CDR3 sequence is 16 residues long. Per germline, CDR1 KGHDR and CDR2 SFDVKD. This CDR3 reads CATDGFTSGGRNEQFF. The DNA of the CDR3 is TGTGCCACCGACGGATTTACTAGCGGGGGTAGGAATGAGCAGTTCTTC.

The chain employs TRBV18 and TRBJ2-3; D not certain. This CDR3 is built from 14 residues. The V and J ends lost 8 bases and 0 bases respectively, with 12 bases between them. Germline loops: CDR1 KGHSH, CDR2 LQKENI. The CDR3 sequence is CASTYLASTDTQYF. As DNA, the CDR3 is TGTGCCAGCACGTATTTGGCTAGCACAGATACGCAGTATTTT.

This clonotype came up once. The V call is TRBV3-1, the J call TRBJ2-7, with unresolved D. V lost 10 bases and J lost 5, with 12 bases in between. Germline values: CDR1 LGHDT, CDR2 YNNKEL (reference sequence). The CDR3 extends over 11 amino acids. The CDR3 loop reads CATRSAHEQYF. The CDR3 DNA reads TGTGCCACCCGCTCTGCTCACGAGCAGTACTTC.

This clonotype has more than one count but fewer than ten. V and J are TRBV7-2 and TRBJ2-5; D not certain. CDR1 is SGHTA and CDR2 is FQGNSA in the germline V gene. V was trimmed by 5 bases and J by 1 base, leaving 11 bases between them. The CDR3 has 14 residues. CDR3 region: CASSPLGLQETQYF. Written as DNA, the CDR3 is TGTGCCAGCAGCCCCCTGGGCCTCCAAGAGACCCAGTACTTC.

The chain has TRBV20-1 and TRBJ1-5; D call uncertain. CDR3 length: 12 amino acids. Germline CDR1 DFQATT, CDR2 SNEGSKA (reference sequence). V shed 1 base and J shed 3 bases, with 4 bases lying between them. This CDR3 reads CSARGINQPQHF. The CDR3 nucleotides read TGCAGTGCTAGAGGCATCAATCAGCCCCAGCATTTT.

The chain carries TRBV6-5 and TRBJ1-2, with D unclear. Per the germline V gene, CDR1 is MNHEY and CDR2 is SVGAGI. The ends were cut back, 10 bases at V and 2 bases at J, with 14 bases in the middle. The CDR3 runs to 13 residues. CDR3 DNA sequence: TGTGCCACGAGGTGGGCAAACAACTATGGCTACACCTTC. This gives the protein CATRWANNYGYTF.

This clonotype was seen a few times. V usage is TRBV9 and J usage is TRBJ2-7; D perhaps matches TRBD2 (5 bases). This CDR3 is built from 15 residues. Germline CDR1 reads SGDLS; CDR2 reads YYNGEE. Trimming took off 0 bases at V and 2 bases at J, with 12 bases between the two ends. The chain's CDR3 is CASSVGGAGTYEQYF. The CDR3 coding sequence is TGTGCCAGCAGCGTAGGGGGAGCCGGGACCTACGAGCAGTACTTC.

The rearrangement links TRBV5-1 to TRBJ2-3; 7 bases are shared with TRBD1. CDR3 length: 18 amino acids. Looked up from germline, CDR1 is SGHRS and CDR2 is YFSETQ. Trimming took 4 bases from V and 6 from J; bases not matched to a gene: 20. The DNA for the CDR3 is TGCGCCAGCAGCCCCGGGCCGACAGGGCATCTTTCTAGGGATACGCAGTATTTT. Translating it yields CASSPGPTGHLSRDTQYF.

The chain joins TRBV14 to TRBJ1-1, with TRBD1 as a possible D gene (5 bases). CDR1 is SGHDN and CDR2 is FVKESK in the germline V gene. Trimming pared 0 bases from V and 13 bases from J, leaving 21 bases between. The CDR3 has 15 amino acids. The CDR3 nucleotides read TGTGCCAGCAGCCAAGAGTACTTTGGCCGGGGGGTGGTTTTCTTT. It translates to CASSQEYFGRGVVFF.

In its sample, this clonotype was seen a few times. The rearrangement joins TRBV2 to TRBJ1-6; D is unclear. This CDR3 has 13 residues. V was trimmed by 4 bases and J by 9 bases, leaving 10 bases between them. Germline CDR1 and CDR2: SNHLY and FYNNEI. The CDR3 spells CASSGETGSPLHF. The CDR3 DNA is TGTGCCAGCAGTGGGGAGACGGGTTCACCCCTCCACTTT.

The chain carries TRBV7-9 and TRBJ1-2; D is unresolved. V shed 8 bases and J shed 5 bases, with 18 bases lying between them. Germline CDR1 is SEHNR and CDR2 is FQNEAQ (reference sequence). The length of the CDR3 is 14 residues. CDR3 region: CASGPTPGNYGYTF. The CDR3 nucleotides are TGTGCCAGCGGCCCGACCCCGGGGAATTATGGCTACACCTTC.

This clonotype was seen at least ten times. The rearrangement uses TRBV6-4 and TRBJ2-3, with 13 bases that match TRBD2. V was clipped by 5 bases and J by 1 base; unmatched bases: 12. CDR3 length equals 19 residues. Looked up from germline, CDR1 is MRHNA and CDR2 is SNTAGT. In nucleotides, the CDR3 is TGTGCCAGCAGTCCACGGGGACTAGCGGGAACCCTTGGCACAGATACGCAGTATTTT. As protein: CASSPRGLAGTLGTDTQYF.

A single count supports this clonotype. The chain is built from TRBV29-1 and TRBJ1-1; TRBD1 aligns across 7 bases. V shed 6 bases and J 1 base; nucleotides not matched to a gene: 11. Germline V CDR1 and CDR2: SQVTM, ANQGSEA. The CDR3 contains 15 residues. CDR3 sequence: CSVARTGGGNTEAFF. The CDR3 DNA follows: TGCAGCGTAGCCCGGACAGGCGGCGGGAACACTGAAGCTTTCTTT.

The chain recombines TRBV10-3 with TRBJ1-2; possible D gene TRBD1, 6 bases. V was trimmed by 0 bases and J by 2 bases, leaving 7 bases between them. Germline CDR1 is ENHRY and CDR2 is SYGVKD. This CDR3 has 14 residues. CDR3 region: CAISESQGNYGYTF. Here the CDR3 DNA reads TGTGCCATCAGTGAGTCGCAGGGGAACTATGGCTACACCTTC.